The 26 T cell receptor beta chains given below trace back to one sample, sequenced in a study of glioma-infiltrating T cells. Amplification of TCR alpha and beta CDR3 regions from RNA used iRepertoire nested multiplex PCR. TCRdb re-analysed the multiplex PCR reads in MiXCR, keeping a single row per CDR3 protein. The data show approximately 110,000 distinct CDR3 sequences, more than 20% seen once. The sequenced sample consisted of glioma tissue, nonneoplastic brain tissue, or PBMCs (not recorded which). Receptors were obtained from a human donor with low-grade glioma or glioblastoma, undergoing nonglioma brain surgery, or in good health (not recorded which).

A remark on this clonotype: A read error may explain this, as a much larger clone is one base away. The CDR3 loop reads CASTGNSGNANTGELFF. The CDR3 DNA sequence: TGTGCCAGCACCGGGAATAGCGGGAACGCGAACACCGGGGAGCTGTTTTTT. This chain uses TRBV6-2 or TRBV6-3 with TRBJ2-2, with TRBD2 matching 8 bases. Per germline, CDR1 MNHEY and CDR2 SVGEGT. V trimming: 7 bases; J trimming: 0 bases; junction bases outside the gene matches: 10. The CDR3 is made up of 17 amino acids.

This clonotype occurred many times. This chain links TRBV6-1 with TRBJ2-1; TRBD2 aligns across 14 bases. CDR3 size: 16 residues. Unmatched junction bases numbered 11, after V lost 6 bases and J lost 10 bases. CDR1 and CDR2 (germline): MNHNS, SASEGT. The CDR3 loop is CASRARLAGGPREQFF. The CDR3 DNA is TGTGCCAGCAGGGCAAGACTAGCGGGAGGGCCGAGGGAGCAGTTCTTC.

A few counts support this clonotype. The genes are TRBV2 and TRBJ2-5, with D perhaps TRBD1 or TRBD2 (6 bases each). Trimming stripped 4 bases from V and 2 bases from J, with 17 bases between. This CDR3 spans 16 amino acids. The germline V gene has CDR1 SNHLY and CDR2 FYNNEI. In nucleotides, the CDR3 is TGTGCCAGCAGTGCGCTGGGGGGCGCCAGTCAAGAGACCCAGTACTTC. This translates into CASSALGGASQETQYF.

The CDR3 DNA is TGTGCCATCAGGGGCACGGCTAGCGGACCGTTCTTC. Translation gives CAIRGTASGPFF. The chain joins TRBV10-3 to TRBJ2-1, with TRBD2 matching 7 bases. The germline CDR1 and CDR2 sequences are ENHRY and SYGVKD. CDR3 size: 12 residues. V lost 6 bases to trimming and J lost 15 bases; unmatched junction nucleotides: 11.

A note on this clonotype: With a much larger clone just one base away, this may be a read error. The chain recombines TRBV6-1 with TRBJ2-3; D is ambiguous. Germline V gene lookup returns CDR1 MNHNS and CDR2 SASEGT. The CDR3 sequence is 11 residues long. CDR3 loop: CTSSHLDTQYF. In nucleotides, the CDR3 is TGTACCAGCAGTCACCTGGATACGCAGTATTTT.

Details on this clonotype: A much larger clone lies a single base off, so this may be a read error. The CDR3 is CASSPGLAGGADTQHF. The CDR3 DNA follows: TGTGCCAGCAGCCCTGGCTTAGCGGGCGGGGCAGATACGCAGCATTTT. The chain has TRBV7-6 and TRBJ2-3; TRBD1 might be the D (5 bases). The J call is in doubt because the DNA end fits TRBJ1-5 better. Germline loops: CDR1 SGHVS, CDR2 FNYEAQ. This CDR3 has 16 amino acids.

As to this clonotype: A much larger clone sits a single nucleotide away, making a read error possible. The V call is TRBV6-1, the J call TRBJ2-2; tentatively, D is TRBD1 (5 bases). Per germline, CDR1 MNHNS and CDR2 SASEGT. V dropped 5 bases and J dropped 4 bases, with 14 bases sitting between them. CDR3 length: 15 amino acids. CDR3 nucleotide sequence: TGTGCCAGCAGTTTAGCAGGGTCGGCCACCGGGGAGCTGTTTTTT. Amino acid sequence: CASSLAGSATGELFF.

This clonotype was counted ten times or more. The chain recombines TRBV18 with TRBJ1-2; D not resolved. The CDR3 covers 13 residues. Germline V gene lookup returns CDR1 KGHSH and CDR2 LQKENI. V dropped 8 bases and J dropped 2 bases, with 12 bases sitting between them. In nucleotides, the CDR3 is TGTGCCAGCAGTGGTGAGTCCAACTATGGCTACACCTTC. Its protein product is CASSGESNYGYTF.

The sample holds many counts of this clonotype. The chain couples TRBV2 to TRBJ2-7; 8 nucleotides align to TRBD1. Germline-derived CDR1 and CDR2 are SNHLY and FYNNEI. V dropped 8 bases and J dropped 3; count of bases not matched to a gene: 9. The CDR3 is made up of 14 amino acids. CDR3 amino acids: CASWDGQGYYEQYF. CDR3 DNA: TGTGCCAGCTGGGATGGACAGGGATACTACGAGCAGTACTTC.

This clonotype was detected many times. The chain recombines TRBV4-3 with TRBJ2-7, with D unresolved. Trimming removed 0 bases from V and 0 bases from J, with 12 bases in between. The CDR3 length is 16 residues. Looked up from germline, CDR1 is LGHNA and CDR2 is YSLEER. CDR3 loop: CASSQDPFFPSYEQYF. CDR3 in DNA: TGCGCCAGCAGCCAAGACCCCTTTTTCCCCTCCTACGAGCAGTACTTC.

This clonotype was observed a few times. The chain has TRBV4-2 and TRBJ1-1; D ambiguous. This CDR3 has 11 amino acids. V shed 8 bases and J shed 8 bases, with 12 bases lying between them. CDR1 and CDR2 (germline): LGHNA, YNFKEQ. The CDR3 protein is CASGREREAFF. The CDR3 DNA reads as TGTGCCAGCGGTCGGGAGAGAGAAGCTTTCTTT.

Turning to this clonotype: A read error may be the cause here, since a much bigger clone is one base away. The CDR3 spells CTSRPPNSGSGNEQFF. The CDR3 DNA reads as TGTACCAGCAGACCCCCAAACAGCGGGAGTGGCAATGAGCAGTTCTTC. The chain links TRBV6-1 to TRBJ2-1, with TRBD2 matching over 8 bases. Per the germline V gene, CDR1 is MNHNS and CDR2 is SASEGT. The CDR3 consists of 16 residues.

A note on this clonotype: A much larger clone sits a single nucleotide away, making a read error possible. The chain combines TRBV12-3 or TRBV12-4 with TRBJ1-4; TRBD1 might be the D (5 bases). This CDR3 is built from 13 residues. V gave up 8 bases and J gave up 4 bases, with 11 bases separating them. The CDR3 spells CASGTGFNEKLFF. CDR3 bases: TGTGCCAGCGGTACAGGTTTTAATGAAAAACTGTTTTTT.

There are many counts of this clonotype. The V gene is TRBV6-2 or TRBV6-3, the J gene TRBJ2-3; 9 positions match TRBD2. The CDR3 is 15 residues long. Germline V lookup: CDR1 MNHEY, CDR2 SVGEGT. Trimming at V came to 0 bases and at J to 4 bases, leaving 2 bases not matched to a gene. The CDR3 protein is CASSYSASGADTQYF. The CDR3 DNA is TGTGCCAGCAGTTACTCGGCTAGCGGGGCAGATACGCAGTATTTT.

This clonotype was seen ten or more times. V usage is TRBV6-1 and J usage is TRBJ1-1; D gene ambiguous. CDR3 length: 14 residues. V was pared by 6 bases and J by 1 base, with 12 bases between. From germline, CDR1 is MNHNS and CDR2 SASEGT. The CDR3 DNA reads TGTGCCAGCAGAGACCTCTCCGGGAACACTGAAGCTTTCTTT. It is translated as CASRDLSGNTEAFF.

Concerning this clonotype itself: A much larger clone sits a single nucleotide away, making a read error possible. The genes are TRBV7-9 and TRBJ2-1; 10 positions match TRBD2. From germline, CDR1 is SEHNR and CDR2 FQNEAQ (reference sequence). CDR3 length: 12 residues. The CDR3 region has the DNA TGTGCCAGCATCTTAGTTGGGACTAGCGAGTTCTTC. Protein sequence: CASILVGTSEFF.

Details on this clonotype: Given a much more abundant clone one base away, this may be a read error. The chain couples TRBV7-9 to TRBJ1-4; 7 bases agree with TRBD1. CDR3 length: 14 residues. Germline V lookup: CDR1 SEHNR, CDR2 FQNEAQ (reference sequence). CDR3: CAISFGTVREKLFF. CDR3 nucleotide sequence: TGTGCCATCAGCTTCGGGACAGTACGTGAAAAACTGTTTTTT.

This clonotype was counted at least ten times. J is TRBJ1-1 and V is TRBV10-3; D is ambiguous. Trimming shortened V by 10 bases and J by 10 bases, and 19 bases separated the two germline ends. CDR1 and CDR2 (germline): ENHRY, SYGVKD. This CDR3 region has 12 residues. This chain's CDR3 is CATRSLDDSAFF. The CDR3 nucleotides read TGTGCCACCCGGAGTCTGGACGATTCAGCTTTCTTT.

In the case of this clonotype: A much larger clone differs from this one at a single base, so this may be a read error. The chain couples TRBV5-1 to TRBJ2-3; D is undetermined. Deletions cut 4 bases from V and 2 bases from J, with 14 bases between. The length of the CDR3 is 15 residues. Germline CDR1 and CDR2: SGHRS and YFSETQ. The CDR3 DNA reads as TGCGCCAGCAGCGTGGTTGTGGGGATCACAGATACGCAGTATTTT. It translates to CASSVVVGITDTQYF.

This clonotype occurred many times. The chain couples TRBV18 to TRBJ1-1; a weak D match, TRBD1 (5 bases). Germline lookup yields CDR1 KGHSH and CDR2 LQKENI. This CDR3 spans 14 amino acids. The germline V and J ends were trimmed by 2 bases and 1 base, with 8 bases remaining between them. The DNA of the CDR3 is TGTGCCAGCTCACCATCAACAGGGAACACTGAAGCTTTCTTT. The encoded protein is CASSPSTGNTEAFF.

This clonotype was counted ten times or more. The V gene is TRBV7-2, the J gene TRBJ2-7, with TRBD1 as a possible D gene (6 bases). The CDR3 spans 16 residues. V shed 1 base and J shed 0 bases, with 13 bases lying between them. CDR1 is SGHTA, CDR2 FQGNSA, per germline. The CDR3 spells CASSLEGTSLSYEQYF. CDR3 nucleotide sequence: TGTGCCAGCAGCTTAGAAGGGACATCCCTCTCCTACGAGCAGTACTTC.

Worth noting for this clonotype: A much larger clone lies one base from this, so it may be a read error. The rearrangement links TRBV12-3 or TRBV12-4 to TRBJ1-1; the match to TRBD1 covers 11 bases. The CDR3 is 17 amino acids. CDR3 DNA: TGTGCCAGCAGTTTATCTTGGGGGGGGACAGGGGGAACTGAAGCTTCCTTT. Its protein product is CASSLSWGGTGGTEASF.

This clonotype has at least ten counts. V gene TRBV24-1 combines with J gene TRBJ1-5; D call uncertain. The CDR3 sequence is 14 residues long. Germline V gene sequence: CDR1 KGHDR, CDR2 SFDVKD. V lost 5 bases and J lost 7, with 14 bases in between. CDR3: CATSVGQLGQPQHF. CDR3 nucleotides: TGTGCCACCAGTGTTGGGCAGCTAGGCCAGCCCCAGCATTTT.

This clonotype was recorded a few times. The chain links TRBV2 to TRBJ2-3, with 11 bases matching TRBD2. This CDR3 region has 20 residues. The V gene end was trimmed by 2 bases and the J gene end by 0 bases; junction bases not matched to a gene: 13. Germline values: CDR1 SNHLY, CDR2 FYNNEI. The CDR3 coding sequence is TGTGCCAGCAGTGAATTGGCTAGCGGGAGGACCGACACTAGCACAGATACGCAGTATTTT. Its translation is CASSELASGRTDTSTDTQYF.

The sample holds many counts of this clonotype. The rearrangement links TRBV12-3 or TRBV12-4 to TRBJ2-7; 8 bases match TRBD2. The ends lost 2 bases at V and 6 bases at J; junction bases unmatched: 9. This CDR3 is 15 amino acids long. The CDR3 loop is CASSLSAGDRSEQYF. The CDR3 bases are TGTGCCAGCAGTTTATCAGCGGGAGACCGTAGCGAGCAGTACTTC.

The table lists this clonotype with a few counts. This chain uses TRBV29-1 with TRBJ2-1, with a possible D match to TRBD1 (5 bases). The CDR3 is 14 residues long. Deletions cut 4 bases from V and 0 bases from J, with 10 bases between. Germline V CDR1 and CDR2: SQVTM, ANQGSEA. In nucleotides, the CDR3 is TGCAGCGTTGGTGGCAGGGTCTCCTACAATGAGCAGTTCTTC. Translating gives CSVGGRVSYNEQFF.